This TCR beta chain was captured by sequencing in a study of blood T cell repertoires in COVID-19. Study details: Acute-phase and convalescent COVID-19 samples originated in the United States, Italy and Spain. The analysed material was cDNA or gDNA that came from T cells, B-cell-depleted T cells, or PBMCs.

The CDR3 consists of 14 residues. V lost 5 bases and J lost 3, with 10 bases in between. Per germline, CDR1 SGHAT and CDR2 FQDESV (reference sequence). In the original analysis: Nucleated cell counts were estimated from reference gene primer amplification. Method: immunoSEQ multiplex PCR; TCRdb's copy keeps in-frame clones and lacks some. V, J and clone size are taken as reported in that table, and D and trimming were inferred from the DNA itself. The table shows about 150,000 clones, with under 90% occurring only once. The TCR was taken from a woman over 75 with active or convalescent COVID-19. Sequencing was performed on peripheral blood. The genes are TRBV11-1 and TRBJ1-4; the D gene is possibly TRBD1 (6 bases). The CDR3 loop reads CASSLQGPNEKLFF. CDR3 DNA: TGTGCCAGCAGCCTACAGGGCCCTAATGAAAAACTGTTTTTT.